This T cell receptor beta chain was observed in a study of blood T cell repertoires in COVID-19. About the study: The origin of the acute and convalescent COVID-19 samples was the United States, Italy and Spain. PBMCs, B-cell-depleted T cells, or T cells provided the cDNA or gDNA that made up the material.

The CDR3 has 15 amino acids. Per the germline V gene, CDR1 is SGHRS and CDR2 is YFSETQ. V gave up 5 bases and J gave up 6 bases; unmatched junction bases: 10. In the study's own analysis: For nucleated cells, counts were estimated from reference gene primer amplification. TCRdb's table, derived via immunoSEQ multiplex PCR, lists solely in-frame clones and lacks some. For V, J and clone size, that table is used; D and trimming come from the DNA. The sample consists of about 110,000 clones, approximately 88% of them appearing once. The rearrangement joins TRBV5-1 to TRBJ2-3, with 9 bases aligning to TRBD2. The sequencing sample was made of peripheral blood. This clonotype originated in a middle-aged man with active or convalescent COVID-19. CDR3 DNA sequence: TGCGCCAGCAGAGCCGGGACTAGCAGGGCTGATACGCAGTATTTT. Amino acids: CASRAGTSRADTQYF.